The clone carrying this T cell receptor (beta chain) was found many times. Through MiXCR, TCRdb re-clonotyped the PCR reads. Of about 49,000 clones listed, about 4% are singletons. The data stem from a study of metastatic and nonmetastatic thyroid tumors. Thyroid surgery took place with no prior treatment in any patient. This CDR3 comprises 14 residues. V was trimmed by 5 bases and J by 4 bases, leaving 12 bases between them. Germline V gene lookup returns CDR1 MNHNS and CDR2 SASEGT. V gene TRBV6-1 combines with J gene TRBJ2-1, with D hard to call. The sample taken for sequencing was blood. The sequence was obtained from a female donor with papillary thyroid cancer or a benign thyroid nodule (not recorded which). Some clones in this sample may be carry-over from other donors' samples. The CDR3 protein is CASSSLQRYNEQFF. CDR3 DNA sequence: TGTGCCAGCAGTTCCCTACAGAGATACAATGAGCAGTTCTTC.